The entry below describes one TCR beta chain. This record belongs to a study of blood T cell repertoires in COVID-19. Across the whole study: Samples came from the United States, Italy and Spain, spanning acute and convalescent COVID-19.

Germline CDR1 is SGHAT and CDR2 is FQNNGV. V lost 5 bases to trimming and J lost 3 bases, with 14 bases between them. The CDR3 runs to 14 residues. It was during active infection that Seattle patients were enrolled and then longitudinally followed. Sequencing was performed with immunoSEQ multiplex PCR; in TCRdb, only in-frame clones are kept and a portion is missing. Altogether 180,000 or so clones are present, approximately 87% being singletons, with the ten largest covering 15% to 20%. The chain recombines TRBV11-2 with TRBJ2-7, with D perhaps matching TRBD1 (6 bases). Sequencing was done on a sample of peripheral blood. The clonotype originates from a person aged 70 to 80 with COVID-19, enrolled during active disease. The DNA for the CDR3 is TGTGCCAGCAGCCGGACAGTAACTTACTACGAGCAGTACTTC. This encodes CASSRTVTYYEQYF.